This T cell receptor beta chain was captured by sequencing in a study of blood T cell repertoires in COVID-19. For the study at large: COVID-19 samples from acute and convalescent phases originated in the United States, Italy and Spain.

Method: immunoSEQ multiplex PCR; TCRdb's copy keeps in-frame clones and lacks some. The table has about 230,000 clones, about 85% seen once. This sequence was found in a man aged 25 to 40 who had recovered from COVID-19. Sequencing was carried out using PBMCs or T cells enriched from blood (not recorded which).

CDR3 amino acids: CASSPNDRSNYGYTF. The CDR3 DNA sequence: TGTGCCAGCAGCCCCAATGACAGATCTAACTATGGCTACACCTTC. This rearrangement joins TRBV7-6 to TRBJ1-2, with D possibly matching TRBD1 (5 bases). The V and J ends lost 5 bases and 0 bases respectively, with 13 bases between them. This CDR3 is 15 amino acids long. Germline loops: CDR1 SGHVS, CDR2 FNYEAQ.